This T cell receptor (beta chain) was identified in a study of blood T cell repertoires in COVID-19. Study-wide background: T cells, B-cell-depleted T cells, or PBMCs provided the cDNA or gDNA that served as material.

Sequencing was performed with immunoSEQ multiplex PCR; in TCRdb, only in-frame clones are kept and a portion is missing. The table lists a few hundred thousand clones, 80% to 90% of them singletons, with around 4% in the top ten. Germline values: CDR1 SGHTA, CDR2 FQGTGA. CDR3 length equals 14 residues. J was trimmed by 5 bases and V by 4 bases; bases with no gene match: 5. The chain employs TRBV7-3 and TRBJ2-3, with 8 bases lining up with TRBD2. The receptor was derived from a woman in her forties with acute COVID-19. The specimen sequenced was PBMCs or T cells enriched from blood (not recorded which). The CDR3 sequence: CASSSGGAKDTQYF. The CDR3 region has the DNA TGTGCCAGCAGCTCCGGGGGGGCTAAAGATACGCAGTATTTT.